These 31 T cell receptor beta chains originate from one sample sequenced in a study of blood T cell repertoires in COVID-19. Profiling relied on immunoSEQ multiplex PCR, and the TCRdb table lists in-frame clones only, not all of them. The data hold 200,000 to 250,000 clones, with roughly 85% observed a single time. The specimen sequenced was PBMCs or T cells enriched from blood (not recorded which). These receptors came from a woman between 40 and 50 years old who had been exposed to COVID-19.

The chain is built from TRBV7-9 and TRBJ1-6; 8 bases line up with TRBD1. V lost 1 base, J lost 8 bases, and 7 bases stayed unmatched. CDR1 is SEHNR and CDR2 is FQNEAQ in the germline V gene (reference sequence). The length of the CDR3 is 16 residues. CDR3 in amino acids: CASSLGGTGGDSPLHF. The CDR3 nucleotides are TGTGCCAGCAGCTTAGGGGGGACAGGTGGGGATTCACCCCTCCACTTT.

The chain is built from TRBV6-5 and TRBJ2-3, with a weak D call TRBD1 (6 bases). Germline CDR1 and CDR2: MNHEY and SVGAGI. The CDR3 is 15 amino acids. V gave up 2 bases and J gave up 4 bases, with 13 bases separating them. The CDR3 region has the DNA TGTGCCAGCAGTTACGAGGGCAGGGGTCCAGATACGCAGTATTTT. Translating it yields CASSYEGRGPDTQYF.

A few counts support this clone. The chain employs TRBV10-3 and TRBJ1-1; D ambiguous. The V gene's germline CDR1 is ENHRY and CDR2 SYGVKD. Trimming stripped 10 bases from V and 2 bases from J, with 14 bases between. This CDR3 region has 13 residues. The CDR3 sequence is CATTLGSNTEAFF. The CDR3 coding sequence is TGTGCCACTACACTAGGGAGTAACACTGAAGCTTTCTTT.

The V gene is TRBV14, the J gene TRBJ2-3; D is uncertain. The CDR3 is 15 amino acids. V lost 2 bases to trimming and J lost 1 base, with 10 bases between them. Germline V gene data show CDR1 as SGHDN and CDR2 as FVKESK. CDR3 DNA: TGTGCCAGCAGCCAAATGCGACATCGCACAGATACGCAGTATTTT. Translated: CASSQMRHRTDTQYF.

Concerning this clone itself: Other DNA sequences in this sample translate to the same CDR3. The chain links TRBV3-1 (or the pseudogene TRBV3-2) to TRBJ1-5; 8 nucleotides align to TRBD1. The V gene end was trimmed by 4 bases and the J gene end by 5 bases; junction bases not matched to a gene: 1. This CDR3 comprises 13 residues. The germline gives CDR1 LGHDT, CDR2 YNNKEL (reference sequence). In DNA, the CDR3 is TGTGCCAGCAGCCCGGACAGGGATCAGCCCCAGCATTTT. Translated, it gives CASSPDRDQPQHF.

This chain connects TRBV11-2 to TRBJ2-7; possible D gene TRBD2, 6 bases. Trimming shortened V by 5 bases and J by 3 bases, and 14 bases separated the two germline ends. The germline gives CDR1 SGHAT, CDR2 FQNNGV. CDR3 length: 14 residues. The CDR3 loop is CASSGAWGVYEQYF. The CDR3 DNA is TGTGCCAGCAGCGGTGCGTGGGGGGTCTACGAGCAGTACTTC.

This clone occurred many times. The chain joins TRBV4-3 to TRBJ2-3; a possible D gene is TRBD2 (6 bases). The CDR3 covers 16 residues. CDR1 is LGHNA, CDR2 YSLEER, per germline. The V gene lost 1 base and the J gene lost 0 bases, with 11 bases spanning the gap. CDR3 sequence reads: CASSQAAGTSTDTQYF. CDR3 nucleotides: TGCGCCAGCAGCCAAGCCGCGGGGACTAGCACAGATACGCAGTATTTT.

J is TRBJ1-3 and V is TRBV28; D might be TRBD1 (5 bases). This CDR3 spans 17 amino acids. The V gene's germline CDR1 is MDHEN and CDR2 SYDVKM. V was shortened by 5 bases and J by 0 bases, with 17 bases between the two germline ends. The CDR3 DNA reads TGTGCCAGCAGTGATAGGGGTATCGTAAGCTCTGGAAACACCATATATTTT. This sequence encodes CASSDRGIVSSGNTIYF. Using reference TRBV28 and TRBJ1-3 for the parts outside the CDR3, the full variable domain is DVKVTQSSRYLVKRTGEKVFLECVQDMDHENMFWYRQDPGLGLRLIYFSYDVKMKEKGDIPEGYSVSREKKERFSLILESASTNQTSMYLCASSDRGIVSSGNTIYFGEGSWLTVV.

The chain links TRBV6-5 to TRBJ2-7; perhaps TRBD2 as D (5 bases). Germline V gene sequence: CDR1 MNHEY, CDR2 SVGAGI. The CDR3 is made up of 14 amino acids. V lost 5 bases, J lost 0 bases, and 11 bases lay in between. The CDR3 is CASSQDGNSYEQYF. CDR3 DNA: TGTGCCAGCAGTCAGGACGGGAACTCCTACGAGCAGTACTTC.

The rearrangement joins TRBV19 to TRBJ2-1, with a possible D match to TRBD1 (5 bases). There are 13 residues in the CDR3. The V gene's germline CDR1 is LNHDA and CDR2 SQIVND (reference sequence). Trimming stripped 7 bases from V and 13 bases from J, with 20 bases between. The CDR3 DNA reads as TGTGCCAGTACCCCCGCTCCACAGGCCTCCCAGTTCTTC. It yields the protein CASTPAPQASQFF. Together with reference TRBV19 and TRBJ2-1, the CDR3 gives the full variable domain: DGGITQSPKYLFRKEGQNVTLSCEQNLNHDAMYWYRQDPGQGLRLIYYSQIVNDFQKGDIAEGYSVSREKKESFPLTVTSAQKNPTAFYLCASTPAPQASQFFGPGTRLTVL.

The CDR3 nucleotides are TGCAGCGCCGCACGAGGGAGGTCGTCTGAAGCTTTCTTT. Its protein is CSAARGRSSEAFF. This rearrangement joins TRBV29-1 to TRBJ1-1; D uncertain. With 7 bases removed from V and 6 bases from J, the gap between germline ends came to 18 bases. CDR3 length: 13 residues. Germline V gene data show CDR1 as SQVTM and CDR2 as ANQGSEA.

For the CDR3, the DNA is TGTGCCAGCAGTGAACAGGGTGCCACTGAAGCTTTCTTT. As protein: CASSEQGATEAFF. The rearrangement joins TRBV2 to TRBJ1-1, with D perhaps matching TRBD1 (5 bases). Germline-derived CDR1 and CDR2 are SNHLY and FYNNEI. The length of the CDR3 is 13 residues. V lost 2 bases and J lost 4, with 8 bases in between.

The chain links TRBV7-2 to TRBJ1-2; TRBD1 matches 8 bases. Germline V gives CDR1 SGHTA, CDR2 FQGNSA. The CDR3 is 13 residues long. The trim removed 5 bases at V and 4 bases at J, leaving 3 bases unmatched. This CDR3 reads CASSAGTGYGYTF. The CDR3 DNA sequence: TGTGCCAGCAGCGCCGGGACAGGCTATGGCTACACCTTC.

This sequence joins TRBV11-2 and TRBJ2-5; unclear D gene. CDR1 SGHAT and CDR2 FQNNGV come from the germline V gene. The CDR3 totals 15 residues. The V and J ends lost 1 base and 0 bases respectively, with 9 bases between them. CDR3 residues: CASSLGGPHQETQYF. Written as DNA, the CDR3 is TGTGCCAGCAGCTTAGGTGGCCCGCACCAAGAGACCCAGTACTTC.

In its sample, this clone was seen many times. The CDR3: CASSFSGGVEETQYF. CDR3 coding DNA: TGCGCCAGCAGCTTTAGCGGGGGGGTCGAAGAGACCCAGTACTTC. The chain is built from TRBV5-1 and TRBJ2-5; 11 bases agree with TRBD2. The germline V gene has CDR1 SGHRS and CDR2 YFSETQ. The length of the CDR3 is 15 residues. Unmatched junction bases numbered 3, after V lost 2 bases and J lost 3 bases.

This clone was detected only a few times. The chain couples TRBV27 to TRBJ1-4; the D is unclear. CDR3 length: 14 amino acids. V lost 4 bases and J 8 bases, leaving 14 bases between the germline ends. The germline gives CDR1 MNHEY, CDR2 SMNVEV (reference sequence). This CDR3 reads CASSSFDTFEKLFF. DNA for the CDR3: TGTGCCAGCAGTTCCTTCGACACATTCGAAAAACTGTTTTTT.

V is TRBV19 and J is TRBJ1-1, with D possibly TRBD1 on 6 matching bases. The CDR3 sequence is 16 residues long. Between the trimmed V and J ends, which lost 5 bases and 1 base, there was a span of 17 bases. Per germline, CDR1 LNHDA and CDR2 SQIVND (reference sequence). CDR3 coding DNA: TGTGCCAGTAGTGAAAACCCCGGGACACCGAACACTGAAGCTTTCTTT. Translating gives CASSENPGTPNTEAFF.

The chain is built from TRBV28 and TRBJ2-5; D uncertain. V was cut by 3 bases and J by 5 bases, with 4 bases left in between. The CDR3 is 11 residues long. Germline lookup yields CDR1 MDHEN and CDR2 SYDVKM. The CDR3 here is CASSFYETQYF. The CDR3 nucleotides are TGTGCCAGCAGTTTTTATGAGACCCAGTACTTC.

V is TRBV5-1 and J is TRBJ2-7; possible D gene TRBD1, 6 bases. The CDR3 has 12 amino acids. Trimming removed 4 bases at V and 5 bases at J, with 10 bases between. CDR1 and CDR2 (germline): SGHRS, YFSETQ. Here the CDR3 reads CASSPHRDEQYF. The CDR3 DNA reads TGCGCCAGCAGCCCCCACAGGGACGAGCAGTACTTC.

V usage is TRBV12-3 or TRBV12-4 and J usage is TRBJ2-1; TRBD1 matches at 8 bases. The ends lost 4 bases at V and 7 bases at J; junction bases unmatched: 3. The CDR3 is made up of 13 amino acids. CDR3: CASSSRDRNEQFF. Written as DNA, the CDR3 is TGTGCCAGCAGTTCAAGGGACAGGAATGAGCAGTTCTTC.

J is TRBJ2-6 and V is TRBV4-3; a possible D gene is TRBD2 (5 bases). The CDR3 is made up of 20 amino acids. Germline CDR1 and CDR2: LGHNA and YSLEER. The V end lost 0 bases, the J end lost 0 bases, and 18 bases lay between the germline ends. This chain's CDR3 is CASSQDGPSGGLSGANVLTF. CDR3 sequence (DNA): TGCGCCAGCAGCCAAGATGGACCCAGCGGTGGACTCTCTGGGGCCAACGTCCTGACTTTC.

This clone was detected only once. The chain is built from TRBV7-8 and TRBJ2-1; 8 bases line up with TRBD2. This CDR3 has 16 residues. Germline lookup yields CDR1 SGHVS and CDR2 FQNEAQ. V shed 5 bases and J 2 bases; nucleotides not matched to a gene: 8. The CDR3 protein is CASSRAGGAPYNEQFF. Here the CDR3 DNA reads TGTGCCAGCAGCCGCGCCGGGGGGGCCCCCTACAATGAGCAGTTCTTC.

CDR3 nucleotides: TGCAGCGTTGAGACTTACACTGAAGCTTTCTTT. Translated: CSVETYTEAFF. The chain recombines TRBV29-1 with TRBJ1-1; D uncertain. The V gene's germline CDR1 is SQVTM and CDR2 ANQGSEA. Deletions cut 3 bases from V and 3 bases from J, with 5 bases between. The length of the CDR3 is 11 residues.

The rearrangement uses TRBV6-5 and TRBJ1-2, with 8 nucleotides matching TRBD1. Germline lookup yields CDR1 MNHEY and CDR2 SVGAGI. This CDR3 contains 13 residues. V shed 6 bases, J shed 4 bases, and the junction held 4 bases outside the gene matches. CDR3 in DNA: TGTGCCAGCAGGGGACAGGAGGCCTATGGCTACACCTTC. This encodes CASRGQEAYGYTF.

The CDR3 sequence: CASNRADLTDTQYF. For the CDR3, the DNA is TGTGCCAGCAACCGAGCGGACCTCACAGATACGCAGTATTTT. The chain combines TRBV6-5 with TRBJ2-3, with TRBD2 as a possible D gene (5 bases). Germline V gene sequence: CDR1 MNHEY, CDR2 SVGAGI. V was clipped by 7 bases and J by 2 bases, with 13 bases between them. The CDR3 length is 14 residues.

The chain links TRBV5-1 to TRBJ1-2, with D uncertain. The germline V gene has CDR1 SGHRS and CDR2 YFSETQ. This CDR3 region has 11 residues. The ends were cut back, 2 bases at V and 7 bases at J, with 6 bases in the middle. The CDR3 DNA reads as TGCGCCAGCAGCTTTGGGCTTGGCTACACCTTC. It translates to CASSFGLGYTF.

This chain connects TRBV5-1 to TRBJ2-5; 9 nucleotides agree with TRBD2. Trimming cost V 0 bases and J 2 bases; bases outside gene matches: 2. CDR1 is SGHRS and CDR2 is YFSETQ in the germline V gene. This CDR3 spans 15 amino acids. CDR3 DNA: TGCGCCAGCAGCTTGGGGACTAGCGCACAAGAGACCCAGTACTTC. Its protein product is CASSLGTSAQETQYF.

The CDR3 region is CASSPPKGIDYGYTF. The CDR3 region has the DNA TGTGCCAGCTCACCACCGAAGGGGATTGACTATGGCTACACCTTC. The chain has TRBV18 and TRBJ1-2; a weak D match, TRBD1 (5 bases). The CDR3 runs 15 residues. V lost 0 bases, J lost 3 bases, and 11 bases lay in between. Germline CDR1 and CDR2: KGHSH and LQKENI.

V gene TRBV12-3 or TRBV12-4 combines with J gene TRBJ2-3; possibly TRBD1 for D (6 bases). V shed 6 bases and J shed 4 bases, with 11 bases lying between them. This CDR3 spans 13 amino acids. In DNA form, the CDR3 reads TGTGCCAGCAGCAGGACAGCACCAGATACGCAGTATTTT. Translation gives CASSRTAPDTQYF.

Worth noting for this clone: Within the sample, other DNA sequences also encode this same CDR3. The chain couples TRBV27 to TRBJ2-3; D ambiguous. V was clipped by 5 bases and J by 2 bases, with 5 bases between them. Germline V gene data show CDR1 as MNHEY and CDR2 as SMNVEV (reference sequence). This CDR3 region has 12 residues. CDR3 region: CASSPTTDTQYF. The CDR3 bases are TGTGCCAGCAGTCCTACCACAGATACGCAGTATTTT.

This clone was detected a few times. This chain links TRBV5-4 with TRBJ1-2; 8 bases line up with TRBD1. The junction had 7 bases not matched to a gene; V was cut back by 5 bases and J by 7 bases. Germline values: CDR1 SGHNT, CDR2 YYREEE (reference sequence). The CDR3 totals 13 residues. The CDR3 DNA reads TGTGCCAGCAGTTCAGGGGGCCTGGGTGGCTACACCTTC. Amino acids: CASSSGGLGGYTF.